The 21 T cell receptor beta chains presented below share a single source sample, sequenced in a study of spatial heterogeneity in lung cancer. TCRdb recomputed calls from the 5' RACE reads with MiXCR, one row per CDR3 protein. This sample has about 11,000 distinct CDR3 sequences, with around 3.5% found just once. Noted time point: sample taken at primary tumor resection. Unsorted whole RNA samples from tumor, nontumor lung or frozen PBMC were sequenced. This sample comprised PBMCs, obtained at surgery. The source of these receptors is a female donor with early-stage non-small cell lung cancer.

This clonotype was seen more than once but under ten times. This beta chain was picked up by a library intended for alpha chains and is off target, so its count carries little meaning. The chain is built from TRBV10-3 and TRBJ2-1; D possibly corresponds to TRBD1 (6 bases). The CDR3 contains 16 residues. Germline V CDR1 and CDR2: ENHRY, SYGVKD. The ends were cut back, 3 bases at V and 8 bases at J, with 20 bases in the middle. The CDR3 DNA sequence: TGTGCCATCAGTGACCGAACAGGGAATAGGGACGATGAGCAGTTCTTC. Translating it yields CAISDRTGNRDDEQFF.

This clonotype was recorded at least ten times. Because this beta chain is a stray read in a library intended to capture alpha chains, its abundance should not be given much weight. The CDR3 is CASSLVQSTGELFF. The CDR3 nucleotides are TGTGCCAGCAGCTTAGTACAGTCCACCGGGGAGCTGTTTTTT. The V and J genes are TRBV7-2 and TRBJ2-2; D is ambiguous. The germline gives CDR1 SGHTA, CDR2 FQGNSA. This CDR3 has 14 residues. V lost 1 base, J lost 4 bases, and 7 bases lay in between.

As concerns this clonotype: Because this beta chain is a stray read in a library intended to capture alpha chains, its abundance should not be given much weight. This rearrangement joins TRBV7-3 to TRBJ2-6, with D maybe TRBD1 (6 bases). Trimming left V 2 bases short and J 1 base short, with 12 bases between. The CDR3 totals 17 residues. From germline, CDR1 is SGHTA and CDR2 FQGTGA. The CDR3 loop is CASSLAGAGSGANVLTF. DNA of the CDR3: TGTGCCAGCAGCTTAGCAGGGGCAGGGTCTGGGGCCAACGTCCTGACTTTC.

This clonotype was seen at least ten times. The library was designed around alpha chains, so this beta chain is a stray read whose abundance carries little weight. The CDR3 is CSASRGQGGNIQYF. The DNA for the CDR3 is TGCAGTGCTAGTCGGGGACAAGGAGGGAACATTCAGTACTTC. The genes are TRBV20-1 and TRBJ2-4; possibly TRBD1 or TRBD2 for D (6 bases each). Trimming shortened V by 3 bases and J by 7 bases, and 16 bases separated the two germline ends. Germline assignment: CDR1 DFQATT and CDR2 SNEGSKA (reference sequence). The CDR3 loop spans 14 amino acids.

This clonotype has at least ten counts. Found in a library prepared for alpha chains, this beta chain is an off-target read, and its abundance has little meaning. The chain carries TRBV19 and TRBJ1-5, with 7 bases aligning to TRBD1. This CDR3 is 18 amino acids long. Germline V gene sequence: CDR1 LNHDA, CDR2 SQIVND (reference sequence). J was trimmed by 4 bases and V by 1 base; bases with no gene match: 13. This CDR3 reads CASSIVGLGDSLNQPQHF. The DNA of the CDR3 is TGTGCCAGTAGTATAGTTGGTCTTGGGGACAGCCTGAATCAGCCCCAGCATTTT.

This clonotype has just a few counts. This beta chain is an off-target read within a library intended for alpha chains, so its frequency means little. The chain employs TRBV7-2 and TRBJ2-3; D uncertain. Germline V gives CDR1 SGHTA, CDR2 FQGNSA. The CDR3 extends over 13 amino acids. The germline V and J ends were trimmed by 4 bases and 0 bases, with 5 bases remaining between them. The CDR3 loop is CASSSYSTDTQYF. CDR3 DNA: TGTGCCAGCAGCTCATATAGCACAGATACGCAGTATTTT. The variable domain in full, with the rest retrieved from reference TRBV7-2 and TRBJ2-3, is GAGVSQSPSNKVTEKGKDVELRCDPISGHTALYWYRQSLGQGLEFLIYFQGNSAPDKSGLPSDRFSAERTGGSVSTLTIQRTQQEDSAVYLCASSSYSTDTQYFGPGTRLTVL.

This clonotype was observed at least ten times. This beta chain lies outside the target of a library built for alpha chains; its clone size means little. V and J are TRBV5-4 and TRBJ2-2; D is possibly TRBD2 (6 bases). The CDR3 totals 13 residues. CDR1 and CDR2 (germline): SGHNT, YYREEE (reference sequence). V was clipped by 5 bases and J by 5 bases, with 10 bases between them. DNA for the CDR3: TGTGCCAGCAGAATCGCGGGAACCGGGGAGCTGTTTTTT. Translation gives CASRIAGTGELFF.

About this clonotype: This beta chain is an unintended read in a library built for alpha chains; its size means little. This CDR3 reads CASSYFEGHYGYTF. Here the CDR3 DNA reads TGTGCCAGCAGTTATTTCGAGGGGCACTATGGCTACACCTTC. The chain combines TRBV6-2 or TRBV6-3 with TRBJ1-2; weak D call: TRBD1 (5 bases). The CDR3 totals 14 residues. The V gene lost 3 bases and the J gene lost 3 bases, with 11 bases spanning the gap. Looked up from germline, CDR1 is MNHEY and CDR2 is SVGEGT.

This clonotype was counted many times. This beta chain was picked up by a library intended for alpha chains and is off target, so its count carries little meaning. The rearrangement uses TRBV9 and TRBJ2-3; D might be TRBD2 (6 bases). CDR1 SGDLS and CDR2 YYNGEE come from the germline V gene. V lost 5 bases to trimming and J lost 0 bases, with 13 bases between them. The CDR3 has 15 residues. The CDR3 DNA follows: TGTGCCAGCAGTTACGCCGGGACTAGCACAGATACGCAGTATTTT. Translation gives CASSYAGTSTDTQYF.

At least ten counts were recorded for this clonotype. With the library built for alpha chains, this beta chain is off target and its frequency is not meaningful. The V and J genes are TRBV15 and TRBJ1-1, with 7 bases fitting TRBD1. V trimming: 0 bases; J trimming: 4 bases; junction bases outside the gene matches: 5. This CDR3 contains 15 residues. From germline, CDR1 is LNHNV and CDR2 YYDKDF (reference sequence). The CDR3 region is CATSRDLEGATEAFF. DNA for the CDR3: TGTGCCACCAGCAGAGATCTAGAGGGGGCCACTGAAGCTTTCTTT.

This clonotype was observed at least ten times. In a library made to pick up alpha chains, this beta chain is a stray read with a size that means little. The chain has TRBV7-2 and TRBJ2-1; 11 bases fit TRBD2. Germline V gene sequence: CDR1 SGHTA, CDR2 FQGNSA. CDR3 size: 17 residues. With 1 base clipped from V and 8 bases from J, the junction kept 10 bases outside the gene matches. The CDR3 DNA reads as TGTGCCAGCAGCTTAGACCCTAGCGGGGGGATAATGGATGAGCAGTTCTTC. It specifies CASSLDPSGGIMDEQFF.

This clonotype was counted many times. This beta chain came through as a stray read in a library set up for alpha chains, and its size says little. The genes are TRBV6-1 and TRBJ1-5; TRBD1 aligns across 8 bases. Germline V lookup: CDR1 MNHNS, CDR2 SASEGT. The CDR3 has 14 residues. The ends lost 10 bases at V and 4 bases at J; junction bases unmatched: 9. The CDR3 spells CAIRQGTQNQPQHF. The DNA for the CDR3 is TGTGCCATTCGACAGGGGACTCAGAATCAGCCCCAGCATTTT.

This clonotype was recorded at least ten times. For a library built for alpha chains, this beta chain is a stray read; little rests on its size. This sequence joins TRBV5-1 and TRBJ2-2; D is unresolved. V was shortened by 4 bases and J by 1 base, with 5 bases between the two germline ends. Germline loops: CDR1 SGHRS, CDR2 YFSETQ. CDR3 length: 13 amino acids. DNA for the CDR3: TGCGCCAGCAGCCCCCAGAACACCGGGGAGCTGTTTTTT. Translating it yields CASSPQNTGELFF.

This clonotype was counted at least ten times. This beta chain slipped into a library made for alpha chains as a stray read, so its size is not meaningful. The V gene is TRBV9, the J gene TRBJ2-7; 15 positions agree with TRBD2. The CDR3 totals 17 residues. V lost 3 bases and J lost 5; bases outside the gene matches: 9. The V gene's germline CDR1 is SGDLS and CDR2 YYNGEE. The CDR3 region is CASSESGTSGGMNEQYF. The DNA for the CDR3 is TGTGCCAGCAGCGAATCCGGGACTAGCGGGGGGATGAACGAGCAGTACTTC.

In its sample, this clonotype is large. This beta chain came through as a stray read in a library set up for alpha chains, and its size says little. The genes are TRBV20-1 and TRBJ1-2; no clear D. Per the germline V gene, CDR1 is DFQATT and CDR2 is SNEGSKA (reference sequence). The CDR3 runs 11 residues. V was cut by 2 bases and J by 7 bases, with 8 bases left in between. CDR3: CSARQVRGYTF. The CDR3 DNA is TGCAGTGCTAGACAGGTCCGTGGCTACACCTTC.

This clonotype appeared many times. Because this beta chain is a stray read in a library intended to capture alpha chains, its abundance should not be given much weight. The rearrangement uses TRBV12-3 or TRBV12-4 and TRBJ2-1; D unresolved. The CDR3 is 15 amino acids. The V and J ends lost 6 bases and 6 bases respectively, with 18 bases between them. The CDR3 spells CASSPTSSVRNEQFF. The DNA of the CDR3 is TGTGCCAGCAGCCCTACCTCGTCCGTGCGCAATGAGCAGTTCTTC.

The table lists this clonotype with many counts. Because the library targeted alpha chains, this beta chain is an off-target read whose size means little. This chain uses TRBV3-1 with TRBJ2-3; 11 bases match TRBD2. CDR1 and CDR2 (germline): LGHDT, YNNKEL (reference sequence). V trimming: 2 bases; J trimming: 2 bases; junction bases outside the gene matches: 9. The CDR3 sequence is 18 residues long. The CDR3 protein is CASSQRLAGSLNTDTQYF. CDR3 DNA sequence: TGTGCCAGCAGCCAAAGACTAGCGGGAAGCCTAAACACAGATACGCAGTATTTT.

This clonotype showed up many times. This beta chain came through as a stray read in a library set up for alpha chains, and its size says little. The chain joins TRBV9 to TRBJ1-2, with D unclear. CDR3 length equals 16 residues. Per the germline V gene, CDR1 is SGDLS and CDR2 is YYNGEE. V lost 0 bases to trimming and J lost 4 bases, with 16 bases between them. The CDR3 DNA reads TGTGCCAGCAGCGTAGAGGCGGCCGATTGGGTCTATGGCTACACCTTC. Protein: CASSVEAADWVYGYTF.

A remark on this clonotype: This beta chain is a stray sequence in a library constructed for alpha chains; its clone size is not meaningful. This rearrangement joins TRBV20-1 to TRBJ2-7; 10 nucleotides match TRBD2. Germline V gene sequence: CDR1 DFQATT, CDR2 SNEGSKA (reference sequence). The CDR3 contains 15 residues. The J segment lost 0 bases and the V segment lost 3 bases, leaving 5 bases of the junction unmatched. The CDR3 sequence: CSASVLAGYSYEQYF. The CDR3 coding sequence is TGCAGTGCTAGCGTACTAGCGGGGTACTCCTACGAGCAGTACTTC.

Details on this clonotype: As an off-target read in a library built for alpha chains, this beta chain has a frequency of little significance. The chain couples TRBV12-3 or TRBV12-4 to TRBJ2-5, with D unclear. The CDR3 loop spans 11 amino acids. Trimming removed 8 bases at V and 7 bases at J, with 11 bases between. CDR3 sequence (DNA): TGTGCCAGCGGAGAGAAAGGGACCCAGTACTTC. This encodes CASGEKGTQYF.

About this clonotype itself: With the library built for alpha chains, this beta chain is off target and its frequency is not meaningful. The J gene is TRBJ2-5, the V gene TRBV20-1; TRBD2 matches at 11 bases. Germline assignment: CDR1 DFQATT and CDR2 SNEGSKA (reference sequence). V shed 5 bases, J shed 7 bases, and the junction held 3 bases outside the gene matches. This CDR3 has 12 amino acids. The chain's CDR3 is CSARLAGGTQYF. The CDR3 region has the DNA TGCAGTGCTCGCCTAGCGGGGGGGACCCAGTACTTC.